This passage covers 30 T cell receptor beta chains from one sample sequenced in a study of T cell responses to AZD1222 COVID-19 vaccine. Measured with immunoSEQ multiplex PCR; TCRdb has only the in-frame clones, and not every one. In the table there are around 110,000 clones, 75% to 90% of which are singletons. The sequenced sample was peripheral blood, obtained on day 0 of AZD1222 vaccination. The receptor source for this set is an adult in good health.

The chain couples TRBV7-8 to TRBJ2-2; 9 positions agree with TRBD1. This CDR3 comprises 15 residues. Germline V lookup: CDR1 SGHVS, CDR2 FQNEAQ. Trimming removed 5 bases from V and 4 bases from J; junction bases left unmatched: 5. CDR3 coding DNA: TGTGCCAGCAGCCAGGGACAGGGTATCACCGGGGAGCTGTTTTTT. It translates to CASSQGQGITGELFF.

This chain connects TRBV5-1 to TRBJ2-7; 7 bases agree with TRBD1. The CDR3 runs to 14 residues. The trim removed 0 bases at V and 2 bases at J, leaving 2 bases unmatched. Germline CDR1 is SGHRS and CDR2 is YFSETQ. The CDR3 coding sequence is TGCGCCAGCAGCTTGGGGGACAGAGCCTACGAGCAGTACTTC. It specifies CASSLGDRAYEQYF.

The chain is built from TRBV28 and TRBJ1-4; 7 bases align to TRBD1. This CDR3 region has 15 residues. Germline V lookup: CDR1 MDHEN, CDR2 SYDVKM. The V segment lost 4 bases and the J segment 8 bases; nucleotides outside the gene matches: 10. In DNA form, the CDR3 reads TGTGCCAGCAGTTCCCCGGGCAGGGGGGCGGAAAAACTGTTTTTT. Residues: CASSSPGRGAEKLFF.

The chain links TRBV28 to TRBJ1-5; a weak D match, TRBD1 (5 bases). The V and J ends lost 5 bases and 0 bases respectively, with 14 bases between them. From germline, CDR1 is MDHEN and CDR2 SYDVKM. The CDR3 runs to 16 residues. The CDR3 spells CASSLTQVLSNQPQHF. CDR3 nucleotide sequence: TGTGCCAGCAGTCTAACACAGGTCCTTAGCAATCAGCCCCAGCATTTT.

This chain uses TRBV27 with TRBJ1-1, with D possibly being TRBD1 (5 bases). Germline CDR1 is MNHEY and CDR2 is SMNVEV (reference sequence). The CDR3 runs to 17 residues. The V gene lost 5 bases and the J gene lost 4 bases, with 23 bases spanning the gap. As DNA, the CDR3 is TGTGCCAGCAGTCCCAAACCGGTTGGTCAGAGGGGCACTGAAGCTTTCTTT. Translated, it gives CASSPKPVGQRGTEAFF.

The CDR3 spells CASSPLTGEQPQHF. The CDR3 DNA reads as TGTGCCAGCAGTCCTCTTACAGGGGAACAGCCCCAGCATTTT. The chain links TRBV28 to TRBJ1-5, with 7 bases fitting TRBD1. The CDR3 is 14 amino acids. The germline V gene has CDR1 MDHEN and CDR2 SYDVKM. The trim removed 5 bases at V and 7 bases at J, leaving 8 bases unmatched.

The V and J genes are TRBV18 and TRBJ2-5, with D unresolved. Germline CDR1 KGHSH, CDR2 LQKENI. Trimming stripped 2 bases from V and 4 bases from J, with 20 bases between. There are 17 residues in the CDR3. CDR3 loop: CASSPTWRELPGETQYF. In DNA, the CDR3 is TGTGCCAGCTCACCAACTTGGAGAGAACTACCGGGAGAGACCCAGTACTTC.

The V and J genes are TRBV15 and TRBJ2-1, with 10 bases fitting TRBD2. V trimming: 7 bases; J trimming: 10 bases; junction bases outside the gene matches: 13. The CDR3 has 15 residues. CDR1 is LNHNV, CDR2 YYDKDF, per germline (reference sequence). CDR3 bases: TGTGCCACCACCTCTAGCGGGAGCGTTGGAGAAGAGCAGTTCTTC. This gives the protein CATTSSGSVGEEQFF.

V is TRBV5-1 and J is TRBJ2-5; D is perhaps TRBD1 or TRBD2 (5 bases each). The CDR3 totals 17 residues. V was shortened by 4 bases and J by 5 bases, with 24 bases between the two germline ends. The germline gives CDR1 SGHRS, CDR2 YFSETQ. CDR3 residues: CASSGTHLRPSGETQYF. The CDR3 DNA is TGCGCCAGCAGCGGGACCCATTTGAGGCCCTCCGGTGAGACCCAGTACTTC. Looking up the rest from reference TRBV5-1 and TRBJ2-5 gives the full variable domain: KAGVTQTPRYLIKTRGQQVTLSCSPISGHRSVSWYQQTPGQGLQFLFEYFSETQRNKGNFPGRFSGRQFSNSRSEMNVSTLELGDSALYLCASSGTHLRPSGETQYFGPGTRLLVL.

The chain employs TRBV7-2 and TRBJ1-4; 8 positions match TRBD1. CDR1 SGHTA and CDR2 FQGNSA come from the germline V gene. The CDR3 length is 15 residues. The trim removed 5 bases at V and 6 bases at J, leaving 8 bases unmatched. The chain's CDR3 is CASSVNRGGDEKLFF. The CDR3 nucleotides are TGTGCCAGCAGCGTTAACAGGGGGGGAGATGAAAAACTGTTTTTT.

The genes are TRBV5-1 and TRBJ1-2; D remains unclear. Deletions cut 0 bases from V and 4 bases from J, with 7 bases between. The germline CDR1 and CDR2 sequences are SGHRS and YFSETQ. The CDR3 contains 13 residues. The CDR3 here is CASSLGHSYGYTF. In DNA form, the CDR3 reads TGCGCCAGCAGCTTGGGACATTCCTATGGCTACACCTTC.

The gene calls are TRBV2 and TRBJ1-1, with TRBD1 identical over 10 bases. In germline, CDR1 is SNHLY, CDR2 FYNNEI. The CDR3 has 15 amino acids. The J segment lost 4 bases and the V segment lost 7 bases, leaving 9 bases of the junction unmatched. CDR3 sequence reads: CASTRRTGGSTEAFF. The CDR3 nucleotides read TGTGCCAGCACTCGTAGGACAGGGGGGAGCACTGAAGCTTTCTTT. Variable domain in full (rest from reference TRBV2 and TRBJ1-1): EPEVTQTPSHQVTQMGQEVILRCVPISNHLYFYWYRQILGQKVEFLVSFYNNEISEKSEIFDDQFSVERPDGSNFTLKIRSTKLEDSAMYFCASTRRTGGSTEAFFGQGTRLTVV.

This chain uses TRBV6-6 with TRBJ2-1; a possible D gene is TRBD2 (5 bases). Germline V gene data show CDR1 as MNHNY and CDR2 as SVGAGI (reference sequence). The CDR3 totals 13 residues. Trimming removed 9 bases at V and 0 bases at J, with 9 bases between. The CDR3 DNA follows: TGTGCCAGTAGCGCTGCCTCCTACAATGAGCAGTTCTTC. It codes for CASSAASYNEQFF.

The chain joins TRBV19 to TRBJ1-1; D call uncertain. This CDR3 comprises 13 residues. Germline V gene sequence: CDR1 LNHDA, CDR2 SQIVND (reference sequence). Between the trimmed V and J ends, which lost 4 bases and 1 base, there was a span of 7 bases. The DNA of the CDR3 is TGTGCCAGTAGTAACAGACCGAACACTGAAGCTTTCTTT. Translating gives CASSNRPNTEAFF.

The chain is built from TRBV9 and TRBJ1-1, with 8 bases matching TRBD1. CDR1 and CDR2 from the germline V gene are SGDLS and YYNGEE. The junction had 2 bases not matched to a gene; V was cut back by 3 bases and J by 1 base. This CDR3 is built from 14 residues. The CDR3 is CASSGDRGNTEAFF. In DNA form, the CDR3 reads TGTGCCAGCAGCGGCGACAGGGGGAACACTGAAGCTTTCTTT.

A remark on this clone: The junction differs from germline at one of its ends, possibly a read error. The chain joins TRBV4-3 to TRBJ2-3; 7 positions match TRBD1. CDR1 is LGHNA, CDR2 YSLEER, per germline. The CDR3 is 14 amino acids. The CDR3 coding sequence is TGCGCCAGCAGCAAAGACAGGGGCACAGATACGCAGTATTTT. Translating it yields CASSKDRGTDTQYF.

This sequence joins TRBV7-9 and TRBJ1-2, with D maybe TRBD1 (6 bases). The CDR3 runs to 14 residues. Deletions cut 5 bases from V and 4 bases from J, with 14 bases between. The germline CDR1 and CDR2 sequences are SEHNR and FQNEAQ (reference sequence). CDR3 DNA: TGTGCCAGCAGCGCCCAGGGGAGGGTCTATGGCTACACCTTC. Residues: CASSAQGRVYGYTF.

This chain links TRBV5-5 with TRBJ2-3; 8 bases line up with TRBD1. This CDR3 contains 15 residues. Germline V gene sequence: CDR1 SGHKS, CDR2 YYEKEE (reference sequence). Losses at the gene ends were 4 bases for V and 0 bases for J; bases not matched to a gene: 4. For the CDR3, the DNA is TGTGCCAGCAGCCTCGGACAGGGTAGCACAGATACGCAGTATTTT. Residues: CASSLGQGSTDTQYF. Full variable domain (rest looked up from reference TRBV5-5 and TRBJ2-3): DAGVTQSPTHLIKTRGQQVTLRCSPISGHKSVSWYQQVLGQGPQFIFQYYEKEERGRGNFPDRFSARQFPNYSSELNVNALLLGDSALYLCASSLGQGSTDTQYFGPGTRLTVL.

V is TRBV27 and J is TRBJ1-1; possibly TRBD1 for D (5 bases). The V end was cut by 5 bases, the J end by 1 base, with 14 bases between. Germline V gene sequence: CDR1 MNHEY, CDR2 SMNVEV (reference sequence). The CDR3 loop spans 15 amino acids. The DNA of the CDR3 is TGTGCCAGCAGTGCTCAGGGATTGGAGAACACTGAAGCTTTCTTT. Amino acids: CASSAQGLENTEAFF.

The V call is TRBV27, the J call TRBJ1-2, with 10 nucleotides matching TRBD1. This CDR3 comprises 15 residues. The V gene end was trimmed by 4 bases and the J gene end by 4 bases; junction bases not matched to a gene: 6. Germline lookup yields CDR1 MNHEY and CDR2 SMNVEV (reference sequence). The DNA of the CDR3 is TGTGCCAGCAGTTCTAGGGACAGGGGCCTCTATGGCTACACCTTC. This codes for CASSSRDRGLYGYTF.

The rearrangement uses TRBV4-2 and TRBJ2-6, with D perhaps matching TRBD2 (6 bases). V was trimmed by 2 bases and J by 0 bases, leaving 17 bases between them. Per the germline V gene, CDR1 is LGHNA and CDR2 is YNFKEQ. CDR3 length equals 19 residues. The CDR3 nucleotides read TGTGCCAGCAGCCAACCGACCGGGACTCTTAGCTCTGGGGCCAACGTCCTGACTTTC. As protein: CASSQPTGTLSSGANVLTF.

The V call is TRBV5-4, the J call TRBJ2-2, with TRBD1 identical over 7 bases. Germline V gene lookup returns CDR1 SGHNT and CDR2 YYREEE (reference sequence). V trimming: 0 bases; J trimming: 0 bases; junction bases outside the gene matches: 2. The CDR3 runs to 16 residues. In DNA form, the CDR3 reads TGTGCCAGCAGCTTGGAGGGGGCCGCGAACACCGGGGAGCTGTTTTTT. Its protein is CASSLEGAANTGELFF.

The rearrangement links TRBV6-5 to TRBJ2-7; no firm D call. The CDR3 has 15 residues. Germline loops: CDR1 MNHEY, CDR2 SVGAGI. The V and J ends lost 3 bases and 0 bases respectively, with 12 bases between them. CDR3 DNA sequence: TGTGCCAGCAGTTATTTATGGAAGGGCTCCTACGAGCAGTACTTC. Its protein is CASSYLWKGSYEQYF.

As for this clone: The sample carries other DNA sequences with the same CDR3. This chain links TRBV5-5 with TRBJ2-2; D is unresolved. Trimming shortened V by 0 bases and J by 6 bases, and 6 bases separated the two germline ends. The germline V gene has CDR1 SGHKS and CDR2 YYEKEE (reference sequence). CDR3 length equals 13 residues. The CDR3 here is CASSLGDPGELFF. The CDR3 bases are TGTGCCAGCAGCTTGGGGGATCCCGGGGAGCTGTTTTTT.

The chain joins TRBV28 to TRBJ1-3; tentatively, D is TRBD1 (5 bases). In germline, CDR1 is MDHEN, CDR2 SYDVKM. This CDR3 spans 16 amino acids. The V end was cut by 3 bases, the J end by 0 bases, with 12 bases between. CDR3 bases: TGTGCCAGCAGTTTCCTCGGGGGAAACTCTGGAAACACCATATATTTT. Amino acid sequence: CASSFLGGNSGNTIYF.

The chain recombines TRBV6-1 with TRBJ1-4; D may be TRBD1 (5 bases). Germline loops: CDR1 MNHNS, CDR2 SASEGT. CDR3 size: 15 residues. V lost 1 base and J 6 bases, leaving 12 bases between the germline ends. CDR3 DNA sequence: TGTGCCAGCAGTGAAGGCAGGGACTCGGATGAAAAACTGTTTTTT. Translating gives CASSEGRDSDEKLFF.

J is TRBJ2-5 and V is TRBV3-1 (or the pseudogene TRBV3-2); maybe TRBD1 (7 bases). Germline V gene lookup returns CDR1 LGHDT and CDR2 YNNKEL (reference sequence). The germline V and J ends were trimmed by 3 bases and 4 bases, with 15 bases remaining between them. This CDR3 comprises 15 residues. The CDR3 region has the DNA TGTGCCAGCAGCCATACTCCTCAGGGGGGAGAGACCCAGTACTTC. Protein sequence: CASSHTPQGGETQYF.

The chain carries TRBV19 and TRBJ1-1, with no clear D. Trimming left V 3 bases short and J 8 bases short, with 19 bases between. The CDR3 is 15 residues long. Germline CDR1 reads LNHDA; CDR2 reads SQIVND (reference sequence). In nucleotides, the CDR3 is TGTGCCAGTAGTATGCTAACCGAAGCTGTGAGCGAAGCTTTCTTT. Translated: CASSMLTEAVSEAFF.

The gene calls are TRBV5-1 and TRBJ2-1, with D possibly matching TRBD1 (5 bases). Germline assignment: CDR1 SGHRS and CDR2 YFSETQ. This CDR3 spans 14 amino acids. V lost 4 bases and J 4 bases, leaving 12 bases between the germline ends. Here the CDR3 reads CASSGPPGYNEQFF. CDR3 DNA: TGCGCCAGCAGCGGGCCACCAGGGTACAATGAGCAGTTCTTC.

The chain couples TRBV7-8 to TRBJ1-4; a possible D gene is TRBD1 (6 bases). This CDR3 has 15 amino acids. V was pared by 8 bases and J by 8 bases, with 21 bases between. The V gene's germline CDR1 is SGHVS and CDR2 FQNEAQ. The CDR3 loop reads CASLSRGRSEEKLFF. CDR3 bases: TGTGCCAGCCTCTCGCGGGGGCGAAGTGAGGAAAAACTGTTTTTT.